One and the same sample provided the 9 T cell receptor beta chains below, sequenced in a study of glioma-infiltrating T cells after dendritic cell vaccination. The time point denotes: after dendritic cell vaccination, including at tumor progression/relapse. Generated by immunoSEQ multiplex PCR, the TCRdb table keeps only in-frame clones and is missing some. The data contain about 87,000 clones, around 86% of them seen just once; the ten biggest clones take up approximately 6.6%. The sequenced sample was blood, obtained after dendritic cell vaccination. These receptors originate from a human donor with glioblastoma.

The rearrangement links TRBV7-2 to TRBJ1-3, with 8 bases lining up with TRBD1. V shed 5 bases, J shed 0 bases, and the junction held 6 bases outside the gene matches. Germline V lookup: CDR1 SGHTA, CDR2 FQGNSA. The CDR3 has 16 residues. CDR3 protein: CASSGTGSISGNTIYF. The DNA of the CDR3 is TGTGCCAGCAGCGGGACAGGATCGATCTCTGGAAACACCATATATTTT.

The chain links TRBV18 to TRBJ2-2; D is possibly TRBD2 (5 bases). The CDR3 extends over 16 amino acids. The germline CDR1 and CDR2 sequences are KGHSH and LQKENI. V dropped 0 bases and J dropped 5 bases, with 13 bases sitting between them. This chain's CDR3 is CASSPPSVERTGELFF. The CDR3, as DNA: TGTGCCAGCTCACCACCAAGTGTTGAGCGGACCGGGGAGCTGTTTTTT.

This clone was picked up a small number of times. The chain combines TRBV6-6 with TRBJ1-4; the D gene is possibly TRBD1 (5 bases). CDR1 and CDR2 from the germline V gene are MNHNY and SVGAGI (reference sequence). V dropped 2 bases and J dropped 4 bases, with 8 bases sitting between them. This CDR3 contains 14 residues. The CDR3, as DNA: TGTGCCAGCAGTTACGGGGCCCGTAATGAAAAACTGTTTTTT. Amino acids: CASSYGARNEKLFF.

V is TRBV19 and J is TRBJ2-2; D call uncertain. CDR1 and CDR2 (germline): LNHDA, SQIVND (reference sequence). This CDR3 region has 14 residues. With 3 bases removed from V and 4 bases from J, the gap between germline ends came to 9 bases. The CDR3, as DNA: TGTGCCAGTAGTATTCCAGGAACCACCGGGGAGCTGTTTTTT. Residues: CASSIPGTTGELFF.

In its sample, this clone was seen a few times. J is TRBJ1-2 and V is TRBV21-1. TRBV21-1 represents a pseudogene. The CDR3 sequence is 15 residues long. The CDR3 DNA follows: TGTGCCAGCGTACAGACCCGGGATAGTAACTATGGCTACACCTTC. It is translated as CASVQTRDSNYGYTF.

This rearrangement joins TRBV7-2 to TRBJ1-5; a weak D match, TRBD1 (5 bases). The V end was cut by 4 bases, the J end by 6 bases, with 10 bases between. The V gene's germline CDR1 is SGHTA and CDR2 FQGNSA. The CDR3 has 13 residues. The CDR3 sequence is CASSSGGTQPQHF. The CDR3 DNA sequence: TGTGCCAGCAGCTCTGGAGGGACTCAGCCCCAGCATTTT.

J is TRBJ2-5 and V is TRBV7-2, with 7 bases matching TRBD1. CDR1 is SGHTA and CDR2 is FQGNSA in the germline V gene. This CDR3 comprises 15 residues. J lost 1 base, V lost 5 bases, and 7 bases had no gene match. CDR3 region: CASSTSGQLQETQYF. The CDR3 bases are TGTGCCAGCAGCACCTCGGGACAGCTCCAAGAGACCCAGTACTTC.

The sample holds a few counts of this clone. The chain carries TRBV7-6 and TRBJ2-7, with 11 bases fitting TRBD2. The CDR3 is 18 residues long. Trimming cost V 5 bases and J 2 bases; bases outside gene matches: 14. Germline lookup yields CDR1 SGHVS and CDR2 FNYEAQ. In nucleotides, the CDR3 is TGTGCCAGCAGCCCAAGCCATCCCGGGACTAGCGGAACCTACGAGCAGTACTTC. Amino acid sequence: CASSPSHPGTSGTYEQYF.

This chain connects TRBV11-1 to TRBJ2-2; TRBD2 matches 7 bases. The V and J ends lost 4 bases and 3 bases, in that order; junction bases with no gene match: 2. This CDR3 comprises 14 residues. The germline gives CDR1 SGHAT, CDR2 FQDESV (reference sequence). The CDR3 protein is CASSSSGDTGELFF. The CDR3, as DNA: TGTGCCAGCAGCTCCAGCGGGGACACCGGGGAGCTGTTTTTT. The complete variable domain, with remaining parts taken from reference TRBV11-1 and TRBJ2-2, reads EAEVAQSPRYKITEKSQAVAFWCDPISGHATLYWYRQILGQGPELLVQFQDESVVDDSQLPKDRFSAERLKGVDSTLKIQPAELGDSAMYLCASSSSGDTGELFFGEGSRLTVL.